One and the same sample provided the 17 T cell receptor beta chains below, sequenced in a study of blood T cell repertoires in COVID-19. The table came from immunoSEQ multiplex PCR; TCRdb's copy has only in-frame clones and leaves some out. There are fewer than 400,000 clones in the sample; 80% to 90% occur only once, and around 2.1% lies in the top ten. Sequenced input: PBMCs or T cells enriched from blood (not recorded which). Source of these receptors: a man younger than 40 who had recovered from COVID-19.

The rearrangement joins TRBV24-1 to TRBJ1-5; D possibly corresponds to TRBD1 (5 bases). The CDR3 runs to 16 residues. The germline V and J ends were trimmed by 2 bases and 1 base, with 11 bases remaining between them. Germline CDR1 KGHDR, CDR2 SFDVKD. CDR3 in amino acids: CATSDSRAGSNQPQHF. The CDR3 region has the DNA TGTGCCACCAGTGATTCCCGGGCAGGGAGCAATCAGCCCCAGCATTTT.

The V call is TRBV5-1, the J call TRBJ1-1; D is unclear. CDR1 is SGHRS and CDR2 is YFSETQ in the germline V gene. The CDR3 contains 13 residues. V was trimmed by 4 bases and J by 2 bases, leaving 9 bases between them. This CDR3 is CASSPEVNTEAFF. The CDR3 DNA sequence: TGCGCCAGCAGCCCCGAGGTTAACACTGAAGCTTTCTTT.

This chain's CDR3 is CASSYGSGTEAFF. The CDR3 DNA reads TGTGCCAGCAGCTACGGATCGGGCACTGAAGCTTTCTTT. V is TRBV7-2 and J is TRBJ1-1; D unclear. V dropped 4 bases and J dropped 4 bases, with 10 bases sitting between them. The V gene's germline CDR1 is SGHTA and CDR2 FQGNSA. This CDR3 has 13 amino acids.

The chain has TRBV2 and TRBJ1-2; 9 bases map to TRBD1. The CDR3 runs 19 residues. CDR1 is SNHLY and CDR2 is FYNNEI in the germline V gene. Trimming at V came to 6 bases and at J to 1 base, leaving 18 bases not matched to a gene. The CDR3 here is CASRYSYYTGGVDNYGYTF. DNA for the CDR3: TGTGCCAGCAGGTACTCCTATTATACAGGGGGCGTAGATAACTATGGCTACACCTTC. Looking up the rest from reference TRBV2 and TRBJ1-2 gives the full variable domain: EPEVTQTPSHQVTQMGQEVILRCVPISNHLYFYWYRQILGQKVEFLVSFYNNEISEKSEIFDDQFSVERPDGSNFTLKIRSTKLEDSAMYFCASRYSYYTGGVDNYGYTFGSGTRLTVV.

The CDR3 DNA reads TGTGCCAGCAGCCCCGGGCAGGGGGTTGGCTACACCTTC. The encoded protein is CASSPGQGVGYTF. This chain joins TRBV5-4 and TRBJ1-2; 7 nucleotides align to TRBD1. CDR1 is SGHNT, CDR2 YYREEE, per germline (reference sequence). Germline trimming cut 4 bases from V and 7 bases from J; bases unmatched to any gene: 7. The CDR3 has 13 residues. The variable domain in full, with the rest retrieved from reference TRBV5-4 and TRBJ1-2, is ETGVTQSPTHLIKTRGQQVTLRCSSQSGHNTVSWYQQALGQGPQFIFQYYREEENGRGNFPPRFSGLQFPNYSSELNVNALELDDSALYLCASSPGQGVGYTFGSGTRLTVV.

This chain uses TRBV9 with TRBJ1-1, with D maybe TRBD1 (6 bases). This CDR3 spans 14 amino acids. Germline V lookup: CDR1 SGDLS, CDR2 YYNGEE. Trimming removed 0 bases at V and 5 bases at J, with 11 bases between. The CDR3 reads CASSVGGGTTEAFF. In DNA, the CDR3 is TGTGCCAGCAGCGTAGGGGGGGGCACAACTGAAGCTTTCTTT.

The CDR3 DNA reads as TGTGCCAGCAGTGAAGAGGAGAGGGGGAATCAGCCCCAGCATTTT. Its translation: CASSEEERGNQPQHF. The chain couples TRBV2 to TRBJ1-5, with a possible D match to TRBD1 (6 bases). V lost 1 base and J 4 bases, leaving 11 bases between the germline ends. Germline V gene lookup returns CDR1 SNHLY and CDR2 FYNNEI. The length of the CDR3 is 15 residues.

V is TRBV12-3 or TRBV12-4 and J is TRBJ1-1; D gene unclear. The CDR3 consists of 13 residues. Trimming pared 0 bases from V and 2 bases from J, leaving 4 bases between. CDR3 sequence reads: CASSLARNTEAFF. CDR3 bases: TGTGCCAGCAGTTTAGCGAGAAACACTGAAGCTTTCTTT.

This clone has just a few counts. The chain combines TRBV7-8 with TRBJ1-2, with 8 bases lining up with TRBD1. J gave up 2 bases and V 2 bases, and 10 bases lay outside the gene matches. CDR1 is SGHVS, CDR2 FQNEAQ, per germline. The CDR3 has 17 residues. CDR3 sequence reads: CASSLLGGTGGNYGYTF. CDR3 nucleotide sequence: TGTGCCAGCAGCTTATTAGGAGGGACAGGAGGAAACTATGGCTACACCTTC.

This clone appeared a few times. The rearrangement joins TRBV4-1 to TRBJ1-1; 7 bases line up with TRBD1. With 0 bases clipped from V and 0 bases from J, the junction kept 7 bases outside the gene matches. This CDR3 contains 17 residues. Per the germline V gene, CDR1 is MGHRA and CDR2 is YSYEKL. The CDR3 DNA reads TGCGCCAGCAGCCAAGATTTATCCAGGGGGATGAACACTGAAGCTTTCTTT. Its translation: CASSQDLSRGMNTEAFF.

The chain carries TRBV20-1 and TRBJ2-7; the D is unclear. The CDR3 is made up of 11 amino acids. The germline V and J ends were trimmed by 7 bases and 5 bases, with 12 bases remaining between them. Germline CDR1 DFQATT, CDR2 SNEGSKA (reference sequence). The CDR3: CSVPITDEQYF. DNA for the CDR3: TGCAGTGTCCCCATCACGGACGAGCAGTACTTC.

The V and J genes are TRBV29-1 and TRBJ2-2, with TRBD1 identical over 10 bases. Germline CDR1 SQVTM, CDR2 ANQGSEA. The CDR3 loop spans 14 amino acids. J lost 7 bases, V lost 7 bases, and 9 bases had no gene match. CDR3 DNA sequence: TGCAGCGCGAGCCGGGACAGGGGAGACGGGGAGCTGTTTTTT. It translates to CSASRDRGDGELFF.

The V gene is TRBV11-2, the J gene TRBJ1-2, with 11 bases that match TRBD1. Looked up from germline, CDR1 is SGHAT and CDR2 is FQNNGV. The CDR3 consists of 16 residues. Trimming removed 5 bases from V and 7 bases from J; junction bases left unmatched: 12. The CDR3 region is CASSLRTGGSLGGYTF. The CDR3 nucleotides read TGTGCCAGCAGCCTTCGGACAGGGGGCAGCTTGGGTGGCTACACCTTC.

The chain couples TRBV6-1 to TRBJ1-5; 8 nucleotides agree with TRBD1. Per germline, CDR1 MNHNS and CDR2 SASEGT. The CDR3 length is 16 residues. V trimming: 4 bases; J trimming: 0 bases; junction bases outside the gene matches: 5. The DNA of the CDR3 is TGTGCCAGCAGTGTGGACAGGGAGTTTAGCAATCAGCCCCAGCATTTT. Protein sequence: CASSVDREFSNQPQHF.

V and J are TRBV27 and TRBJ1-1, with D unclear. Trimming left V 6 bases short and J 7 bases short, with 12 bases between. This CDR3 contains 12 residues. The germline V gene has CDR1 MNHEY and CDR2 SMNVEV (reference sequence). Written as DNA, the CDR3 is TGTGCCAGCAGCTATAGCGGGAGTGAAGCTTTCTTT. Translation: CASSYSGSEAFF.

This chain uses TRBV9 with TRBJ2-1; TRBD2 is a possible D gene (6 bases). V lost 3 bases, J lost 4 bases, and 14 bases lay in between. The CDR3 extends over 15 amino acids. CDR1 SGDLS and CDR2 YYNGEE come from the germline V gene. As DNA, the CDR3 is TGTGCCAGCAGCGCCCGGGACTGGATATACAATGAGCAGTTCTTC. Its protein product is CASSARDWIYNEQFF.

This clone was detected once. The chain uses TRBV6-2 or TRBV6-3 and TRBJ2-3, with D tentatively TRBD2 (5 bases). Germline CDR1 is MNHEY and CDR2 is SVGEGT. The CDR3 is 14 amino acids. V was cut by 6 bases and J by 5 bases, with 15 bases left in between. CDR3 DNA: TGTGCCAGCAGCCCGCCTGGAGGCCAAGATACGCAGTATTTT. This translates into CASSPPGGQDTQYF.